Presented here are 28 T cell receptor beta chains from one specimen sequenced in a study of blood T cell repertoires in COVID-19. The method was immunoSEQ multiplex PCR; TCRdb's version includes in-frame clones alone and lacks a portion of them. The data contain 100,000 or so clones, roughly nine tenths of them seen just once; the ten biggest clones take up 0.85% to 1%. Sequencing input: peripheral blood. All receptors come from a man in his sixties with acute or convalescent COVID-19.

The chain recombines TRBV15 with TRBJ1-1, with D tentatively TRBD1 (6 bases). The CDR3 has 18 amino acids. The ends were cut back, 0 bases at V and 1 base at J, with 18 bases in the middle. The germline gives CDR1 LNHNV, CDR2 YYDKDF (reference sequence). The CDR3 DNA is TGTGCCACCAGCAGAGATGACAGGCCTCCCACAGGGAACACTGAAGCTTTCTTT. This codes for CATSRDDRPPTGNTEAFF. Combining the CDR3 with reference TRBV15 and TRBJ1-1 gives the whole variable domain DAMVIQNPRYQVTQFGKPVTLSCSQTLNHNVMYWYQQKSSQAPKLLFHYYDKDFNNEADTPDNFQSRRPNTSFCFLDIRSPGLGDTAMYLCATSRDDRPPTGNTEAFFGQGTRLTVV.

This chain connects TRBV11-3 to TRBJ1-1; D is unclear. This CDR3 is built from 13 residues. Germline assignment: CDR1 SGHNT and CDR2 YENEEA. V gave up 2 bases and J gave up 5 bases, with 9 bases separating them. The CDR3 sequence: CASSLIPRTEAFF. In DNA, the CDR3 is TGTGCCAGCAGCTTAATCCCCAGGACTGAAGCTTTCTTT.

V is TRBV30 and J is TRBJ1-2; D might be TRBD1 (6 bases). Trimming took 2 bases from V and 9 from J, leaving 10 bases between them. The CDR3 has 11 amino acids. Per the germline V gene, CDR1 is GTSNPN and CDR2 is SVGIG (reference sequence). The CDR3 loop reads CAWSPRGSYTF. CDR3 in DNA: TGTGCCTGGAGTCCCAGGGGTAGCTACACCTTC.

This chain links TRBV5-1 with TRBJ2-1; TRBD2 agrees at 10 bases. The CDR3 is made up of 15 amino acids. From germline, CDR1 is SGHRS and CDR2 YFSETQ. V was clipped by 4 bases and J by 7 bases; unmatched bases: 8. This chain's CDR3 is CASSPTLAGVNEQFF. The DNA for the CDR3 is TGCGCCAGCAGCCCAACGCTAGCGGGAGTAAATGAGCAGTTCTTC.

The chain employs TRBV2 and TRBJ1-2; 9 positions match TRBD1. Germline V gene data show CDR1 as SNHLY and CDR2 as FYNNEI. This CDR3 is 14 amino acids long. J was trimmed by 6 bases and V by 2 bases; bases with no gene match: 4. CDR3 in amino acids: CASSELGQGDGYTF. The CDR3, as DNA: TGTGCCAGCAGTGAACTGGGACAGGGAGATGGCTACACCTTC.

This clone was seen just once. The V gene is TRBV29-1, the J gene TRBJ1-4; possibly TRBD1 for D (6 bases). Germline V gene data show CDR1 as SQVTM and CDR2 as ANQGSEA. This CDR3 region has 13 residues. The V and J ends lost 4 bases and 3 bases respectively, with 9 bases between them. The CDR3 DNA sequence: TGCAGCGTTGGCGGGGGGCCTAATGAAAAACTGTTTTTT. Translating it yields CSVGGGPNEKLFF.

The V gene is TRBV4-1, the J gene TRBJ1-3, with 7 bases aligning to TRBD1. The V segment lost 4 bases and the J segment 4 bases; nucleotides outside the gene matches: 28. The CDR3 length is 22 residues. Germline V gene sequence: CDR1 MGHRA, CDR2 YSYEKL. The DNA for the CDR3 is TGCGCCAGCAGCCCAAGGATCTCGACAGGGTTGACTGGGGTTTCGCTCGGAAACACCATATATTTT. Residues: CASSPRISTGLTGVSLGNTIYF.

This rearrangement joins TRBV28 to TRBJ1-5, with TRBD1 matching over 8 bases. The CDR3 is 14 residues long. Unmatched junction bases numbered 4, after V lost 5 bases and J lost 4 bases. CDR1 is MDHEN and CDR2 is SYDVKM in the germline V gene. CDR3 loop: CASSPGGANQPQHF. DNA of the CDR3: TGTGCCAGCAGTCCAGGGGGCGCGAATCAGCCCCAGCATTTT.

This chain links TRBV6-5 with TRBJ2-3, with 9 bases that match TRBD1. Germline CDR1 reads MNHEY; CDR2 reads SVGAGI. V trimming: 3 bases; J trimming: 9 bases; junction bases outside the gene matches: 13. This CDR3 contains 16 residues. CDR3 nucleotides: TGTGCCAGCAGTTATATACTCCCACAGGGGGCCCGGACGCAGTATTTT. Residues: CASSYILPQGARTQYF.

This clone was detected only once. V usage is TRBV11-2 and J usage is TRBJ1-6, with D possibly matching TRBD1 (6 bases). This CDR3 is 14 amino acids long. Trimming left V 11 bases short and J 0 bases short, with 11 bases between. Germline CDR1 is SGHAT and CDR2 is FQNNGV. CDR3 DNA sequence: TGTGCCGGAGACAGGAGCTCCTATAATTCACCCCTCCACTTT. Translating gives CAGDRSSYNSPLHF.

The chain combines TRBV29-1 with TRBJ1-2, with D possibly TRBD1 on 5 matching bases. V was clipped by 1 base and J by 2 bases, with 5 bases between them. The length of the CDR3 is 12 residues. The germline CDR1 and CDR2 sequences are SQVTM and ANQGSEA. DNA for the CDR3: TGCAGCGTTGAAGGACAGAACTATGGCTACACCTTC. The encoded protein is CSVEGQNYGYTF.

The chain is built from TRBV2 and TRBJ1-5, with a possible D match to TRBD1 (5 bases). The CDR3 extends over 13 amino acids. V was clipped by 8 bases and J by 0 bases, with 8 bases between them. Germline-derived CDR1 and CDR2 are SNHLY and FYNNEI. For the CDR3, the DNA is TGTGCCAGCCTCAGGGATAGCAATCAGCCCCAGCATTTT. Translation gives CASLRDSNQPQHF.

The chain recombines TRBV5-1 with TRBJ2-3, with 8 nucleotides matching TRBD2. The CDR3 contains 14 residues. CDR1 SGHRS and CDR2 YFSETQ come from the germline V gene. The V segment lost 4 bases and the J segment 2 bases; nucleotides outside the gene matches: 3. This chain's CDR3 is CASSPGGTTDTQYF. The CDR3 nucleotides are TGCGCCAGCAGCCCGGGAGGGACCACAGATACGCAGTATTTT.

The chain is built from TRBV28 and TRBJ2-3; 11 bases fit TRBD1. CDR3 length equals 17 residues. V shed 5 bases, J shed 2 bases, and the junction held 9 bases outside the gene matches. The germline V gene has CDR1 MDHEN and CDR2 SYDVKM. Here the CDR3 reads CASSRSPGQGATDTQYF. The CDR3 DNA is TGTGCCAGCAGTCGGAGCCCCGGACAGGGGGCCACAGATACGCAGTATTTT.

This clone occurred once. The CDR3 nucleotides are TGTGCCTGGAGTCCACCCACAGGGGGGGAAAACATTCAGTACTTC. Amino acids: CAWSPPTGGENIQYF. The V gene is TRBV30, the J gene TRBJ2-4, with D possibly being TRBD1 (8 bases). The CDR3 is 15 residues long. Germline V gene data show CDR1 as GTSNPN and CDR2 as SVGIG (reference sequence). The V gene lost 2 bases and the J gene lost 5 bases, with 16 bases spanning the gap.

J is TRBJ1-5 and V is TRBV18; the match to TRBD1 covers 8 bases. Germline V CDR1 and CDR2: KGHSH, LQKENI. This CDR3 is built from 17 residues. V trimming: 6 bases; J trimming: 4 bases; junction bases outside the gene matches: 14. This chain's CDR3 is CASSPAGGNSRNQPQHF. CDR3 bases: TGTGCCAGCTCGCCCGCAGGGGGCAATTCTCGTAATCAGCCCCAGCATTTT.

This clone was counted a single time. The CDR3 loop reads CASSLVAAFGETQYF. The CDR3 DNA sequence: TGTGCCAGCAGCTTAGTAGCGGCCTTTGGAGAGACCCAGTACTTC. The genes are TRBV7-6 and TRBJ2-5; tentative D call: TRBD2 (6 bases). Germline V gene sequence: CDR1 SGHVS, CDR2 FNYEAQ. CDR3 length: 15 residues. Trimming pared 1 base from V and 4 bases from J, leaving 13 bases between.

As to this clone: The junction and the germline gene differ at one end; a read error may be behind it. This chain uses TRBV11-2 with TRBJ2-2; a possible D gene is TRBD1 (6 bases). The CDR3 length is 15 residues. CDR1 is SGHAT and CDR2 is FQNNGV in the germline V gene. CDR3 bases: TGTGCCAGCAGTTTAGGGACATTTGAGGCCGGGGAGCTGTTTTTT. Translating gives CASSLGTFEAGELFF. The full variable domain, with the rest looked up from reference TRBV11-2 and TRBJ2-2, is EAGVAQSPRYKIIEKRQSVAFWCNPISGHATLYWYQQILGQGPKLLIQFQNNGVVDDSQLPKDRFSAERLKGVDSTLKIQPAKLEDSAVYLCASSLGTFEAGELFFGEGSRLTVL.

The chain uses TRBV2 and TRBJ2-5; 8 bases align to TRBD1. The CDR3 consists of 12 residues. Germline V gene lookup returns CDR1 SNHLY and CDR2 FYNNEI. The V segment lost 8 bases and the J segment 4 bases; nucleotides outside the gene matches: 3. In DNA, the CDR3 is TGTGCCAGCGGCACAGGGGGAGAGACCCAGTACTTC. Translating it yields CASGTGGETQYF.

This chain joins TRBV5-1 and TRBJ1-2, with 9 bases lining up with TRBD1. This CDR3 has 18 residues. Germline CDR1 and CDR2: SGHRS and YFSETQ. J lost 3 bases, V lost 1 base, and 13 bases had no gene match. The CDR3 protein is CASSLTSTSRTGDYGYTF. The CDR3 region has the DNA TGCGCCAGCAGCTTGACCTCCACCTCCCGGACAGGGGACTATGGCTACACCTTC.

The chain couples TRBV27 to TRBJ1-1; 7 positions agree with TRBD1. The CDR3 covers 17 residues. J gave up 0 bases and V 0 bases, and 7 bases lay outside the gene matches. CDR1 is MNHEY, CDR2 SMNVEV, per germline (reference sequence). The CDR3 coding sequence is TGTGCCAGCAGTTTATCCGTAAACAGGGGAATGAACACTGAAGCTTTCTTT. Its protein product is CASSLSVNRGMNTEAFF.

The V call is TRBV5-1, the J call TRBJ2-3; D uncertain. Trimming took off 1 base at V and 0 bases at J, with 12 bases between the two ends. The CDR3 has 16 amino acids. CDR1 and CDR2 from the germline V gene are SGHRS and YFSETQ. Here the CDR3 reads CASSLMGRSSTDTQYF. The CDR3 bases are TGCGCCAGCAGCTTGATGGGCAGATCTAGCACAGATACGCAGTATTTT.

The chain couples TRBV13 to TRBJ1-2, with TRBD1 identical over 10 bases. With V trimmed by 3 bases and J by 4 bases, 8 bases remained unmatched. Germline assignment: CDR1 PRHDT and CDR2 FYEKMQ (reference sequence). CDR3 length equals 16 residues. CDR3 in amino acids: CASSLTGGKPAYGYTF. In DNA form, the CDR3 reads TGTGCCAGCAGCTTGACAGGGGGCAAGCCGGCCTATGGCTACACCTTC.

The chain couples TRBV6-5 to TRBJ2-7; 9 bases fit TRBD1. The germline gives CDR1 MNHEY, CDR2 SVGAGI. CDR3 length equals 15 residues. V shed 6 bases, J shed 6 bases, and the junction held 12 bases outside the gene matches. Here the CDR3 reads CASSRRGTGTFEQYF. The CDR3 coding sequence is TGTGCCAGCAGCCGCCGGGGGACAGGGACCTTCGAGCAGTACTTC.

This chain links TRBV27 with TRBJ1-5; 7 bases are shared with TRBD1. The CDR3 consists of 14 residues. Trimming removed 5 bases from V and 7 bases from J; junction bases left unmatched: 8. From germline, CDR1 is MNHEY and CDR2 SMNVEV (reference sequence). CDR3 sequence (DNA): TGTGCCAGCAGTCCGCCCGACAGGGCACAGCCCCAGCATTTT. This gives the protein CASSPPDRAQPQHF.

The chain carries TRBV2 and TRBJ2-7; D perhaps matches TRBD1 (6 bases). The germline V gene has CDR1 SNHLY and CDR2 FYNNEI. The CDR3 contains 12 residues. V gave up 10 bases and J gave up 3 bases, with 13 bases separating them. The DNA of the CDR3 is TGTGCCACCGGACAGACCCTCTACGAGCAGTACTTC. It yields the protein CATGQTLYEQYF.

This chain connects TRBV11-2 to TRBJ2-3; 7 nucleotides match TRBD2. The trim removed 5 bases at V and 3 bases at J, leaving 11 bases unmatched. There are 16 residues in the CDR3. Germline CDR1 SGHAT, CDR2 FQNNGV. The chain's CDR3 is CASSPGWSGATDTQYF. The CDR3 DNA is TGTGCCAGCAGCCCTGGATGGAGCGGGGCTACAGATACGCAGTATTTT.

This sequence joins TRBV14 and TRBJ2-3; D may be TRBD1 (5 bases). V lost 4 bases to trimming and J lost 2 bases, with 13 bases between them. The CDR3 covers 15 residues. Germline-derived CDR1 and CDR2 are SGHDN and FVKESK. The DNA for the CDR3 is TGTGCCAGCAGCCCACAAAGGGGTGACACAGATACGCAGTATTTT. Translating gives CASSPQRGDTDTQYF.